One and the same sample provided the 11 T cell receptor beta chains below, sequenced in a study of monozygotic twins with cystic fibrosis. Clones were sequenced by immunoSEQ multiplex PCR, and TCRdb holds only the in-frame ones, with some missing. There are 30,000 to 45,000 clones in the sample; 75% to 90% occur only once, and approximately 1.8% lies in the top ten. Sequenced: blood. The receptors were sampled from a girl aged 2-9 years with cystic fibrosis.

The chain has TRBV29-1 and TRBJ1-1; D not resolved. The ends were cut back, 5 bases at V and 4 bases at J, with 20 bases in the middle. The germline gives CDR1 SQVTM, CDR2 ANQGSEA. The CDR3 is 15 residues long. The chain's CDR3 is CSVSGRLKGGTEAFF. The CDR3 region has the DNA TGCAGCGTTTCCGGACGACTAAAAGGTGGCACTGAAGCTTTCTTT.

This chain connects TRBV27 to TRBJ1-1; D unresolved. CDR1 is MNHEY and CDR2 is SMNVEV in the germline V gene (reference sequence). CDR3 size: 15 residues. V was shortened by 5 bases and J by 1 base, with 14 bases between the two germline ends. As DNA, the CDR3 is TGTGCCAGCAGTAGTATACGTCAGTCGAACACTGAAGCTTTCTTT. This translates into CASSSIRQSNTEAFF.

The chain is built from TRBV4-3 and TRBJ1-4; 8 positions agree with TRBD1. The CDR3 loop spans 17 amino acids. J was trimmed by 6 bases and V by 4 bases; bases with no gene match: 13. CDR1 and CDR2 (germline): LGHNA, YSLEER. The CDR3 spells CASSPRPGDRGYEKLFF. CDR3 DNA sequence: TGCGCCAGCAGCCCAAGGCCAGGAGACAGGGGCTATGAAAAACTGTTTTTT.

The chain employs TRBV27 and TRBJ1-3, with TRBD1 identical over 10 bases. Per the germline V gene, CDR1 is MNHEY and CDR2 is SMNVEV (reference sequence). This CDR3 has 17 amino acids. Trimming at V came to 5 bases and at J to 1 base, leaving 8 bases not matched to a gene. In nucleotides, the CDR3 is TGTGCCAGCAGTCCCCAGACAGGGGGCTCTTCTGGAAACACCATATATTTT. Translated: CASSPQTGGSSGNTIYF.

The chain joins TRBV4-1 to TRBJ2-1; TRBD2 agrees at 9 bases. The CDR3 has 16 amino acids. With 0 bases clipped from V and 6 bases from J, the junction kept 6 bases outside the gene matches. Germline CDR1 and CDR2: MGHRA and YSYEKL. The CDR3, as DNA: TGCGCCAGCAGCCAAGATGGCGGGGGGGCCCTCAATGAGCAGTTCTTC. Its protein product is CASSQDGGGALNEQFF.

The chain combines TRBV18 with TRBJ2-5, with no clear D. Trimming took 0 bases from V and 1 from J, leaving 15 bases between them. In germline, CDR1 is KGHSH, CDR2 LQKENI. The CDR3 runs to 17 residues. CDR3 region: CASSPPPENPAQETQYF. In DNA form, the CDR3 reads TGTGCCAGCTCACCACCCCCAGAGAACCCGGCCCAAGAGACCCAGTACTTC.

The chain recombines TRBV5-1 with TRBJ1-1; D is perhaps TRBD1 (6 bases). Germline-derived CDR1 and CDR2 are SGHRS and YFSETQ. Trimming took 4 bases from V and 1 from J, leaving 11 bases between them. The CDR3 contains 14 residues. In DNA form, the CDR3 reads TGCGCCAGCAGCATCACAGGGCCGAACACTGAAGCTTTCTTT. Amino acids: CASSITGPNTEAFF.

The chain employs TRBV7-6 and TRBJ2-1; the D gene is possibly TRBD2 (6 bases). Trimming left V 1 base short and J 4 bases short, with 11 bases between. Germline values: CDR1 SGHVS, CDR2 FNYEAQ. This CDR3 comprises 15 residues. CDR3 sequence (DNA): TGTGCCAGCAGCTTAGTACTAGCAAAGTACAATGAGCAGTTCTTC. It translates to CASSLVLAKYNEQFF.

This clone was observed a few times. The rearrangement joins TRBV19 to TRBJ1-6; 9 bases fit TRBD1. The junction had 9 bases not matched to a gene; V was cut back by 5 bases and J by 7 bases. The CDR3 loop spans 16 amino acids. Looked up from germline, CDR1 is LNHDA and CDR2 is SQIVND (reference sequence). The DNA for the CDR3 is TGTGCCAGTAGTGCCGGGACAGGGAGTAAGAATTCACCCCTCCACTTT. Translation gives CASSAGTGSKNSPLHF. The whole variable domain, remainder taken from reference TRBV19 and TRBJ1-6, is DGGITQSPKYLFRKEGQNVTLSCEQNLNHDAMYWYRQDPGQGLRLIYYSQIVNDFQKGDIAEGYSVSREKKESFPLTVTSAQKNPTAFYLCASSAGTGSKNSPLHFGNGTRLTVT.

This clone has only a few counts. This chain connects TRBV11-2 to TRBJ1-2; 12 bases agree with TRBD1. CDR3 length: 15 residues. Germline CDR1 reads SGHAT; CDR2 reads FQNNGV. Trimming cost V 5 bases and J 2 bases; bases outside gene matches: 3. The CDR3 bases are TGTGCCAGCAGCGTGGGACAGGGGGCCAACTATGGCTACACCTTC. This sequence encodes CASSVGQGANYGYTF.

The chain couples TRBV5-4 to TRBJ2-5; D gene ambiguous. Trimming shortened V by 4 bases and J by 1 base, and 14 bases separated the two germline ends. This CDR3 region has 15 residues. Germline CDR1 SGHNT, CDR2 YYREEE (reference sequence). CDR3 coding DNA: TGTGCCAGCAGCCCACTCTCTAGGGCCCAAGAGACCCAGTACTTC. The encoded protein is CASSPLSRAQETQYF.